A single sample is the source of the 14 T cell receptor beta chains below, sequenced in a study of beta chain features in type 1 diabetes. Expressed TCRB transcripts were sequenced after all isolated RNA was converted to cDNA. Generated by immunoSEQ multiplex PCR, the TCRdb table keeps only in-frame clones and is missing some. The sample lists around 40,000 clones; around 60% were seen once. Sequenced input: Tregs from blood. These receptors were obtained from a woman under 40 in good health.

The chain uses TRBV4-3 and TRBJ2-5; TRBD2 agrees at 10 bases. J lost 7 bases, V lost 1 base, and 12 bases had no gene match. The CDR3 consists of 17 residues. The V gene's germline CDR1 is LGHNA and CDR2 YSLEER. The CDR3, as DNA: TGCGCCAGCAGCCAAGCAGGGTCACTAGCGGGGAGGGGGACCCAGTACTTC. It encodes CASSQAGSLAGRGTQYF.

The gene calls are TRBV7-9 and TRBJ2-5; D is ambiguous. CDR3 length equals 11 residues. The germline gives CDR1 SEHNR, CDR2 FQNEAQ (reference sequence). Trimming left V 5 bases short and J 2 bases short, with 3 bases between. CDR3 sequence: CASSPQETQYF. CDR3 nucleotide sequence: TGTGCCAGCAGCCCGCAAGAGACCCAGTACTTC. The full variable domain, in which reference TRBV7-9 and TRBJ2-5 provide the parts outside the CDR3, is DTGVSQNPRHKITKRGQNVTFRCDPISEHNRLYWYRQTLGQGPEFLTYFQNEAQLEKSRLLSDRFSAERPKGSFSTLEIQRTEQGDSAMYLCASSPQETQYFGPGTRLLVL.

The rearrangement links TRBV29-1 to TRBJ2-5; 9 nucleotides align to TRBD1. In germline, CDR1 is SQVTM, CDR2 ANQGSEA. The ends lost 7 bases at V and 5 bases at J; junction bases unmatched: 8. The CDR3 extends over 13 amino acids. Written as DNA, the CDR3 is TGCAGCGCAACAGGGGGCCTAGGGGAGACCCAGTACTTC. Translating gives CSATGGLGETQYF.

The chain has TRBV9 and TRBJ2-5, with D possibly matching TRBD1 (5 bases). The ends were cut back, 0 bases at V and 2 bases at J, with 11 bases in the middle. Germline CDR1 SGDLS, CDR2 YYNGEE. The CDR3 consists of 15 residues. Here the CDR3 reads CASSVAPTDQETQYF. The CDR3 DNA reads as TGTGCCAGCAGCGTAGCCCCGACAGATCAAGAGACCCAGTACTTC.

The table lists this clone with a few counts. The V gene is TRBV6-1, the J gene TRBJ1-1; 8 bases agree with TRBD1. Trimming took 10 bases from V and 0 from J; bases not matched to a gene: 7. Germline assignment: CDR1 MNHNS and CDR2 SASEGT. This CDR3 has 14 residues. DNA of the CDR3: TGTGCCACCAGGACAGGGATCATGAACACTGAAGCTTTCTTT. Translating gives CATRTGIMNTEAFF.

There are a few counts of this clone. This rearrangement joins TRBV11-2 to TRBJ2-1; TRBD2 aligns across 11 bases. The V gene's germline CDR1 is SGHAT and CDR2 FQNNGV. The length of the CDR3 is 15 residues. The V gene end was trimmed by 2 bases and the J gene end by 8 bases; junction bases not matched to a gene: 5. In nucleotides, the CDR3 is TGTGCCAGCAGCTTAACTAGCGGGAGAGGGGATGAGCAGTTCTTC. It is translated as CASSLTSGRGDEQFF. Based on the CDR3 plus reference TRBV11-2 and TRBJ2-1, the full variable domain is EAGVAQSPRYKIIEKRQSVAFWCNPISGHATLYWYQQILGQGPKLLIQFQNNGVVDDSQLPKDRFSAERLKGVDSTLKIQPAKLEDSAVYLCASSLTSGRGDEQFFGPGTRLTVL.

The chain couples TRBV30 to TRBJ2-7, with 12 bases lining up with TRBD2. The CDR3 contains 16 residues. Looked up from germline, CDR1 is GTSNPN and CDR2 is SVGIG (reference sequence). J gave up 1 base and V 3 bases, and 7 bases lay outside the gene matches. CDR3 loop: CAWRRLAGDESYEQYF. The CDR3 DNA follows: TGTGCCTGGAGACGACTAGCGGGAGATGAGTCCTACGAGCAGTACTTC.

The chain recombines TRBV6-6 with TRBJ2-2, with D perhaps TRBD1 (6 bases). This CDR3 is 11 amino acids long. V was clipped by 11 bases and J by 7 bases, with 11 bases between them. Per germline, CDR1 MNHNY and CDR2 SVGAGI (reference sequence). The CDR3 region is CAEQGDGELFF. In DNA, the CDR3 is TGTGCCGAACAGGGAGACGGGGAGCTGTTTTTT.

The chain links TRBV19 to TRBJ2-1, with D possibly TRBD1 on 5 matching bases. CDR3 size: 17 residues. With 3 bases removed from V and 1 base from J, the gap between germline ends came to 16 bases. Germline V gene data show CDR1 as LNHDA and CDR2 as SQIVND (reference sequence). CDR3 nucleotides: TGTGCCAGTAGTATTCTCCAGGGCCAACTTTCCTACAATGAGCAGTTCTTC. Translation gives CASSILQGQLSYNEQFF.

The chain couples TRBV20-1 to TRBJ2-1, with no clear D. Between the trimmed V and J ends, which lost 3 bases and 6 bases, there was a span of 6 bases. Germline V gene data show CDR1 as DFQATT and CDR2 as SNEGSKA (reference sequence). CDR3 length equals 11 residues. The CDR3 loop is CSARAPNEQFF. Written as DNA, the CDR3 is TGCAGTGCTAGGGCCCCCAATGAGCAGTTCTTC.

The CDR3 DNA reads as TGTGCCAGCAGCCGGACAGGGCCTAATCAGCCCCAGCATTTT. It codes for CASSRTGPNQPQHF. V usage is TRBV7-2 and J usage is TRBJ1-5, with 8 bases that match TRBD1. The CDR3 has 14 residues. CDR1 and CDR2 from the germline V gene are SGHTA and FQGNSA. V was clipped by 5 bases and J by 4 bases; unmatched bases: 4.

CDR3 in DNA: TGCAGCGTTGAACAGCGGGAGTGGCAGTTCTTC. Translation: CSVEQREWQFF. V gene TRBV29-1 combines with J gene TRBJ2-1, with 8 bases fitting TRBD2. Germline values: CDR1 SQVTM, CDR2 ANQGSEA. CDR3 length: 11 residues. The ends lost 2 bases at V and 12 bases at J; junction bases unmatched: 3.

Sample share makes this clone medium-sized. The V gene is TRBV10-3, the J gene TRBJ2-7; no clear D. Germline V gene lookup returns CDR1 ENHRY and CDR2 SYGVKD. This CDR3 is built from 13 residues. Trimming took off 6 bases at V and 0 bases at J, with 9 bases between the two ends. CDR3 protein: CAIRGEPSYEQYF. The CDR3 DNA sequence: TGTGCCATCAGGGGCGAGCCCTCCTACGAGCAGTACTTC.

V and J are TRBV19 and TRBJ2-2, with 8 bases aligning to TRBD2. Germline assignment: CDR1 LNHDA and CDR2 SQIVND (reference sequence). The CDR3 is made up of 16 amino acids. Germline trimming cut 3 bases from V and 4 bases from J; bases unmatched to any gene: 7. The CDR3 loop is CASSITASGFTGELFF. For the CDR3, the DNA is TGTGCCAGTAGTATTACAGCTAGCGGGTTCACCGGGGAGCTGTTTTTT.